Listed here is a single TCR beta chain. V lost 0 bases and J lost 6, with 12 bases in between. This CDR3 has 16 residues. Germline V CDR1 and CDR2: ENHRY, SYGVKD. These data belong to a study of blood T cell repertoires in COVID-19. Study-wide background: Researchers got acute and convalescent COVID-19 samples from the United States, Italy and Spain.

The method was immunoSEQ multiplex PCR; TCRdb's version includes in-frame clones alone and lacks a portion of them. The sample lists around 170,000 clones; around 86% were seen once. Sequencing used peripheral blood. The TCR sequence derives from a man in his 60s with COVID-19, enrolled during active disease. The J gene is TRBJ1-6, the V gene TRBV10-3, with D perhaps TRBD1 (6 bases). CDR3 bases: TGTGCCATCAGTGAGTCGACAGGACCAGCTAATTCACCCCTCCACTTT. Residues: CAISESTGPANSPLHF.